This T cell receptor (beta chain) was captured in a study of T cell clonotyping in hematopoietic cell transplantation. Findings and limits, study-wide: Pathologically expanded recipient clonotypes increased progressively from day 30 to day 180 as diversity fell.

Assay used: immunoSEQ multiplex PCR; TCRdb lists only in-frame clones, some missing. The sample yields roughly 9,300 clones, roughly 90% seen once. As regards this clone: Its antigen is currently unknown.

Sequenced here: PBMCs, sampled 180 days after allogeneic stem cell transplant. The clonotype comes from a human patient who had an allogeneic stem cell transplant, so the T cells may come from the graft donor. The donor label of this sample is uncertain. Some clones in this sample may be carry-over from other donors' samples.

The CDR3 DNA reads as TGCAGCGTTGTGAGCAGCTCCTACGAGCAGTACTTC. Its protein product is CSVVSSSYEQYF. The chain joins TRBV29-1 to TRBJ2-7; D ambiguous. CDR1 SQVTM and CDR2 ANQGSEA come from the germline V gene. Trimming pared 4 bases from V and 0 bases from J, leaving 7 bases between. This CDR3 has 12 residues.